These 18 T cell receptor beta chains were all obtained from the same sample, sequenced in a study of cytomegalovirus exposure and HLA in healthy donors. This table comes from immunoSEQ multiplex PCR, and its TCRdb copy is limited to in-frame clones, with some not included. The profile covers 150,000 to 170,000 clones, with 70% to 90% appearing a single time and less than 2.5% taken by the ten largest. Sample: PBMCs. Every receptor here comes from a human donor in good health.

V usage is TRBV27 and J usage is TRBJ1-1; 8 bases are a match to TRBD1. The germline CDR1 and CDR2 sequences are MNHEY and SMNVEV (reference sequence). The CDR3 has 15 amino acids. The J segment lost 1 base and the V segment lost 0 bases, leaving 1 base of the junction unmatched. The CDR3 loop reads CASSLSGTGNTEAFF. The DNA of the CDR3 is TGTGCCAGCAGTTTATCCGGGACAGGGAACACTGAAGCTTTCTTT.

The rearrangement links TRBV29-1 to TRBJ2-2; TRBD1 might be the D (6 bases). This CDR3 is built from 12 residues. The germline V gene has CDR1 SQVTM and CDR2 ANQGSEA. Trimming pared 6 bases from V and 5 bases from J, leaving 10 bases between. This chain's CDR3 is CSVAGQTGELFF. The CDR3 DNA reads as TGCAGCGTAGCTGGACAGACCGGGGAGCTGTTTTTT.

The V gene is TRBV27, the J gene TRBJ1-2, with unresolved D. Trimming removed 6 bases at V and 7 bases at J, with 15 bases between. The CDR3 totals 13 residues. CDR1 and CDR2 from the germline V gene are MNHEY and SMNVEV (reference sequence). The CDR3 is CASREREGGGYTF. The CDR3 nucleotides read TGTGCCAGCAGAGAACGGGAAGGTGGTGGCTACACCTTC.

The chain couples TRBV28 to TRBJ1-5; TRBD1 is a possible D gene (5 bases). Germline V gene sequence: CDR1 MDHEN, CDR2 SYDVKM. This CDR3 is built from 16 residues. V lost 5 bases and J lost 0, with 14 bases in between. CDR3 protein: CASSPPRTNSNQPQHF. The CDR3 DNA follows: TGTGCCAGCAGTCCGCCCCGGACAAATAGCAATCAGCCCCAGCATTTT.

The J gene is TRBJ2-5, the V gene TRBV2; 11 nucleotides match TRBD1. Trimming at V came to 11 bases and at J to 3 bases, leaving 5 bases not matched to a gene. The CDR3 sequence is 13 residues long. Per the germline V gene, CDR1 is SNHLY and CDR2 is FYNNEI. Here the CDR3 DNA reads TGTGCCGGATGGACAGGGGGCGAAGAGACCCAGTACTTC. Its protein is CAGWTGGEETQYF.

The gene calls are TRBV18 and TRBJ2-3; D is ambiguous. Trimming shortened V by 3 bases and J by 2 bases, and 6 bases separated the two germline ends. CDR1 KGHSH and CDR2 LQKENI come from the germline V gene. The CDR3 loop spans 13 amino acids. The CDR3 DNA reads TGTGCCAGCTCACCCCGCGACACAGATACGCAGTATTTT. This sequence encodes CASSPRDTDTQYF.

This clone was seen ten or more times. The rearrangement uses TRBV9 and TRBJ1-3, with a weak D call TRBD1 (6 bases). Germline CDR1 is SGDLS and CDR2 is YYNGEE. V lost 0 bases to trimming and J lost 0 bases, with 13 bases between them. The CDR3 runs to 17 residues. The CDR3 coding sequence is TGTGCCAGCAGCGTAGAGGAGGACAGTAACTCTGGAAACACCATATATTTT. Translating it yields CASSVEEDSNSGNTIYF. The full variable domain, its missing parts supplied by reference TRBV9 and TRBJ1-3, is DSGVTQTPKHLITATGQRVTLRCSPRSGDLSVYWYQQSLDQGLQFLIQYYNGEERAKGNILERFSAQQFPDLHSELNLSSLELGDSALYFCASSVEEDSNSGNTIYFGEGSWLTVV.

In this sample, this clone turned up once. The V call is TRBV5-1, the J call TRBJ1-1; unclear D gene. The ends were cut back, 0 bases at V and 6 bases at J, with 12 bases in the middle. CDR1 is SGHRS, CDR2 YFSETQ, per germline. The CDR3 is 14 residues long. The CDR3: CASSLETGGAEAFF. CDR3 nucleotides: TGCGCCAGCAGCTTGGAGACGGGTGGAGCTGAAGCTTTCTTT.

V usage is TRBV10-1 and J usage is TRBJ2-2; D may be TRBD2 (6 bases). In germline, CDR1 is WNHNN, CDR2 SYGVQD (reference sequence). Deletions cut 3 bases from V and 5 bases from J, with 19 bases between. The CDR3 length is 17 residues. DNA for the CDR3: TGCGCCAGCAGTGATAGTTACTGGGGAGGAGGGACCGGGGAGCTGTTTTTT. It encodes CASSDSYWGGGTGELFF.

This chain uses TRBV27 with TRBJ2-6; 9 bases match TRBD1. V gave up 10 bases and J gave up 0 bases; unmatched junction bases: 22. This CDR3 comprises 21 residues. Germline V gene sequence: CDR1 MNHEY, CDR2 SMNVEV (reference sequence). The CDR3 DNA is TGTGCCAAACAGTGGGGCACCCCGAGGACAGGGGACGGCTCTGGGGCCAACGTCCTGACTTTC. Amino acids: CAKQWGTPRTGDGSGANVLTF.

This clone appeared a few times. The rearrangement links TRBV28 to TRBJ1-1; D is uncertain. The CDR3 contains 13 residues. Deletions cut 5 bases from V and 4 bases from J, with 11 bases between. Germline V CDR1 and CDR2: MDHEN, SYDVKM. The CDR3 here is CASSPNRVTEAFF. As DNA, the CDR3 is TGTGCCAGCAGTCCGAATCGGGTCACTGAAGCTTTCTTT.

CDR3 nucleotides: TGTGCCAGCAGCGACACCGGGACAAGTATTAACTATGGCTACACCTTC. The encoded protein is CASSDTGTSINYGYTF. The V gene is TRBV9, the J gene TRBJ1-2, with D possibly TRBD1 on 6 matching bases. The germline gives CDR1 SGDLS, CDR2 YYNGEE. Trimming removed 3 bases at V and 1 base at J, with 16 bases between. This CDR3 is built from 16 residues.

This clone was observed once. This chain connects TRBV5-6 to TRBJ1-1, with D perhaps TRBD1 (5 bases). This CDR3 is built from 11 residues. Trimming left V 2 bases short and J 9 bases short, with 8 bases between. Per germline, CDR1 SGHDT and CDR2 YYEEEE. DNA for the CDR3: TGTGCCAGCAGCTTTGGGGCTCAAGCTTTCTTT. Translated, it gives CASSFGAQAFF.

The chain links TRBV6-5 to TRBJ1-4; no clear D gene. CDR1 MNHEY and CDR2 SVGAGI come from the germline V gene. The V gene lost 4 bases and the J gene lost 4 bases, with 7 bases spanning the gap. CDR3 length equals 13 residues. CDR3 DNA sequence: TGTGCCAGCAGTTTGACGGGTAATGAAAAACTGTTTTTT. Translating it yields CASSLTGNEKLFF.

The chain couples TRBV30 to TRBJ2-7; 9 bases map to TRBD1. Germline assignment: CDR1 GTSNPN and CDR2 SVGIG (reference sequence). The CDR3 runs to 13 residues. V shed 4 bases and J 2 bases; nucleotides not matched to a gene: 3. The CDR3 nucleotides read TGTGCCTGGAACCGGGACAGGGCCTACGAGCAGTACTTC. Its protein product is CAWNRDRAYEQYF.

The V and J genes are TRBV27 and TRBJ2-7; TRBD2 matches 11 bases. J lost 2 bases, V lost 4 bases, and 4 bases had no gene match. Germline values: CDR1 MNHEY, CDR2 SMNVEV (reference sequence). The CDR3 sequence is 15 residues long. The CDR3 DNA follows: TGTGCCAGCAGTTCCCTTAGCGGGGGGGCCTACGAGCAGTACTTC. Its protein is CASSSLSGGAYEQYF.

The chain couples TRBV27 to TRBJ2-3, with D maybe TRBD2 (6 bases). The CDR3 runs to 16 residues. V gave up 6 bases and J gave up 4 bases, with 20 bases separating them. Germline V CDR1 and CDR2: MNHEY, SMNVEV (reference sequence). The CDR3 DNA is TGTGCCAGCAGCCTCAGAACTAGCCTGCGCCCAGATACGCAGTATTTT. This encodes CASSLRTSLRPDTQYF.

This clone has only a few counts. The V gene is TRBV2, the J gene TRBJ2-3, with 10 bases that match TRBD2. In germline, CDR1 is SNHLY, CDR2 FYNNEI. The V and J ends lost 5 bases and 11 bases, in that order; junction bases with no gene match: 10. The CDR3 spans 14 residues. The CDR3, as DNA: TGTGCCAGCAGTTCGGCCAGCGGGGGGGCCAAGCAGTATTTT. Translating it yields CASSSASGGAKQYF.